A single sample gave rise to the 5 T cell receptor beta chains below, sequenced in a study of T cell changes during pregnancy in multiple sclerosis (dated by TCRdb to between 2018 and 2021). Library construction relied on the immunoSEQ multiplex PCR assay. In TCRdb, the immuneACCESS table is reduced to in-frame sequences with V and J assigned. These tables do not hold every clone; where another copy was compared, an unresolved V gene accounts for under half, and the others remain unexplained. The sample table contains approximately 66,000 clones; only one count was recorded for roughly nine tenths of them. The ten largest account for roughly 5% of the sample. This material consisted of CD8+ T cells from peripheral blood mononuclear cells, taken before pregnancy. The receptors were gathered from a female donor with multiple sclerosis, enrolled in a pregnancy study.

The chain recombines TRBV11-2 with TRBJ1-1; 10 positions match TRBD1. The CDR3 is 13 residues long. Germline values: CDR1 SGHAT, CDR2 FQNNGV. The V and J ends lost 3 bases and 6 bases, in that order; junction bases with no gene match: 1. This CDR3 reads CASSFGQGAEAFF. CDR3 in DNA: TGTGCCAGCAGCTTCGGACAGGGGGCTGAAGCTTTCTTT. The full variable domain, rest sourced from reference TRBV11-2 and TRBJ1-1, is EAGVAQSPRYKIIEKRQSVAFWCNPISGHATLYWYQQILGQGPKLLIQFQNNGVVDDSQLPKDRFSAERLKGVDSTLKIQPAKLEDSAVYLCASSFGQGAEAFFGQGTRLTVV.

The chain is built from TRBV11-2 and TRBJ1-3; no firm D call. The V and J ends lost 5 bases and 4 bases respectively, with 15 bases between them. The CDR3 sequence is 15 residues long. CDR1 is SGHAT and CDR2 is FQNNGV in the germline V gene. The CDR3 DNA reads as TGTGCCAGCAGCCCCTACCGGGGAGGCGGAAACACCATATATTTT. It yields the protein CASSPYRGGGNTIYF.

The CDR3 region has the DNA TGTGCCATCGGACAGGGGGTTTCCGAGCAGTACTTC. Encoded protein: CAIGQGVSEQYF. The chain couples TRBV6-6 to TRBJ2-7, with 10 positions matching TRBD1. V was pared by 10 bases and J by 6 bases, with 6 bases of the junction left unmatched. From germline, CDR1 is MNHNY and CDR2 SVGAGI (reference sequence). This CDR3 is 12 amino acids long.

This rearrangement joins TRBV6-5 to TRBJ2-7, with 7 positions matching TRBD1. The CDR3 runs to 14 residues. The V segment lost 0 bases and the J segment 7 bases; nucleotides outside the gene matches: 6. Germline CDR1 MNHEY, CDR2 SVGAGI. CDR3 sequence: CASSYSGRGYEQYF. The CDR3 DNA sequence: TGTGCCAGCAGTTACTCGGGCAGGGGGTATGAGCAGTACTTC.

This clone was seen once. The J gene is TRBJ2-3, the V gene TRBV2, with D tentatively TRBD2 (6 bases). The CDR3 sequence is 15 residues long. Trimming left V 4 bases short and J 2 bases short, with 13 bases between. Germline V gene data show CDR1 as SNHLY and CDR2 as FYNNEI. CDR3 DNA sequence: TGTGCCAGCAGTGGGGCGGCTAGCGACACAGATACGCAGTATTTT. Translation: CASSGAASDTDTQYF.